This TCR beta chain came from a study of cytomegalovirus exposure and HLA in healthy donors. PCR involved 60 Vbeta and 13 Jbeta primers. Profiling relied on immunoSEQ multiplex PCR, and the TCRdb table lists in-frame clones only, not all of them. The sample lists roughly 140,000 clones; under 70% were seen once. As to this clone: Its specificity is unknown.

The CDR3 sequence is 16 residues long. CDR1 is LNHNV, CDR2 YYDKDF, per germline (reference sequence). The V and J ends lost 0 bases and 4 bases, in that order; junction bases with no gene match: 4. Findings of the study overall: TCR beta chain V- and J-gene trimming was linked, in a later analysis, to a missense variant in DCLRE1C. The CMV antigen specificity of a few CMV-associated chains was confirmed through in vitro analysis.

The TCR originated in a woman aged 25 to 39 in good health and CMV-seropositive. The sample taken for sequencing was PBMCs. The gene calls are TRBV15 and TRBJ2-2; 8 bases are shared with TRBD1. The CDR3 is CATSRERTGFTGELFF. The CDR3 DNA is TGTGCCACCAGCAGAGAAAGGACAGGGTTCACCGGGGAGCTGTTTTTT.